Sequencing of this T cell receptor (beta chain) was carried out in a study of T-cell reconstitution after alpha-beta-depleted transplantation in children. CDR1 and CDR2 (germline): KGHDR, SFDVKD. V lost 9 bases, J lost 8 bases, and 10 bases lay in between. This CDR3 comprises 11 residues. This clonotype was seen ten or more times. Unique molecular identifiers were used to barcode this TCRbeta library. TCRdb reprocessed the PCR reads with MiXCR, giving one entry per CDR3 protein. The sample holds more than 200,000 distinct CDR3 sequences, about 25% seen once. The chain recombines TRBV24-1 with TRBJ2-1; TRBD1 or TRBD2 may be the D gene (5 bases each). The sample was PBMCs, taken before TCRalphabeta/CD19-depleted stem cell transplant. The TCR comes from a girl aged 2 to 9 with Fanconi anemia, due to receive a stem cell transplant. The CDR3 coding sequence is TGTGCCACCCTTGGGGGAGATGAGCAGTTCTTC. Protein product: CATLGGDEQFF.